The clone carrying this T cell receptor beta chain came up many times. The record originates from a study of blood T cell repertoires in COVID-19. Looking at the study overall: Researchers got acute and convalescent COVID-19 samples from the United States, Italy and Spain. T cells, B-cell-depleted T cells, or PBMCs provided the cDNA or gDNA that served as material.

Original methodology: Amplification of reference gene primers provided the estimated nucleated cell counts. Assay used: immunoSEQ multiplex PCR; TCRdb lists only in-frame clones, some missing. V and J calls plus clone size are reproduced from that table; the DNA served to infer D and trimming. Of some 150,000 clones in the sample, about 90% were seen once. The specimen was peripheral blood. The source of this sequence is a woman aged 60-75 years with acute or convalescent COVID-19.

In nucleotides, the CDR3 is TGTGCCAGCAGCTTAATGGGCAGCGGCACTGAAGCTTTCTTT. Translated, it gives CASSLMGSGTEAFF. The genes are TRBV7-3 and TRBJ1-1; no firm D call. CDR1 SGHTA and CDR2 FQGTGA come from the germline V gene. The CDR3 covers 14 residues. Trimming took off 1 base at V and 4 bases at J, with 10 bases between the two ends.